These T cell receptor beta chains were read from a single sample in a study of blood T cell repertoires in COVID-19. Some clones are missing from TCRdb's copy, which holds only in-frame ones; the method was immunoSEQ multiplex PCR. The repertoire consists of 68,000 or so clones, with roughly 89% occurring once and the leading ten covering 7% to 10%. The sequenced material came from peripheral blood. Source of these receptors: a man aged 45 to 65 with active COVID-19. The CDR3 runs from the conserved cysteine through the conserved F or W. Fields, in order: V gene, clone size, D gene, J gene, CDR3 DNA, CDR3 protein. The D gene is left open where the match is weak. Size is stated for part of the rows, as once, few or many counts, or as a class when the clone is expanded.

v_gene: TRBV2; abundance: -; d_gene: -; j_gene: TRBJ2-7; CDR3nt: TGTGCCAGCAGTGAGGGGGGAAGCAACTACGAGCAGTACTTC; CDR3aa: CASSEGGSNYEQYF
v_gene: TRBV11-2; abundance: -; d_gene: -; j_gene: TRBJ1-2; CDR3nt: TGTGCCAGCAGCTTAGTGCGGGATAGTGGCTACACCTTC; CDR3aa: CASSLVRDSGYTF
v_gene: TRBV7-2; abundance: few; d_gene: -; j_gene: TRBJ2-3; CDR3nt: TGTGCCAGCAGCACCTCAGGGTTACGCACAGATACGCAGTATTTT; CDR3aa: CASSTSGLRTDTQYF
v_gene: TRBV4-3; abundance: once; d_gene: -; j_gene: TRBJ2-7; CDR3nt: TGCGCCAGCAGCCAAGGGACTTCTAGCTCCTACGAGCAGTACTTC; CDR3aa: CASSQGTSSSYEQYF
v_gene: TRBV6-5; abundance: -; d_gene: -; j_gene: TRBJ1-3; CDR3nt: TGTGCCAGCAGTTACAATCTGGGGGCCGCGGGAAACACCATATATTTT; CDR3aa: CASSYNLGAAGNTIYF
v_gene: TRBV24-1; abundance: -; d_gene: -; j_gene: TRBJ2-1; CDR3nt: TGTGCCACCAGTGTGGGGCTCTCTAAGTTCTTC; CDR3aa: CATSVGLSKFF
v_gene: TRBV7-3; abundance: -; d_gene: TRBD2; j_gene: TRBJ2-3; CDR3nt: TGTGCCAGCAGCCCAAGGGCTAGCGGGGGGCCGCAGTATTTT; CDR3aa: CASSPRASGGPQYF
v_gene: TRBV6-5; abundance: -; d_gene: -; j_gene: TRBJ1-4; CDR3nt: TGTGCCAGCAGCGACCAGGGTGCAACTAATGAAAAACTGTTTTTT; CDR3aa: CASSDQGATNEKLFF
v_gene: TRBV5-1; abundance: -; d_gene: -; j_gene: TRBJ2-2; CDR3nt: TGCGCCAGCACTGGGTTGTCCCCGGGTACCGGGGAGCTGTTTTTT; CDR3aa: CASTGLSPGTGELFF
v_gene: TRBV27; abundance: -; d_gene: TRBD1; j_gene: TRBJ2-2; CDR3nt: TGTGCCAGCAGCCTCAGGGGGGGGGAGCTGTTTTTT; CDR3aa: CASSLRGGELFF
v_gene: TRBV6-2/TRBV6-3; abundance: -; d_gene: TRBD1; j_gene: TRBJ2-1; CDR3nt: TGTGCCAGCAGTTACTACGGCAGGGGGATCTACAATGAGCAGTTCTTC; CDR3aa: CASSYYGRGIYNEQFF
v_gene: TRBV4-3; abundance: once; d_gene: -; j_gene: TRBJ1-3; CDR3nt: TGCGCCAGCAGCCAAGATCCAGCAGGATTGGGTGGAAACACCATATATTTT; CDR3aa: CASSQDPAGLGGNTIYF
v_gene: TRBV6-5; abundance: once; d_gene: TRBD1; j_gene: TRBJ1-1; CDR3nt: TGTGCCAGCAGGAGACAGGGGTCGAACACTGAAGCTTTCTTT; CDR3aa: CASRRQGSNTEAFF
v_gene: TRBV13; abundance: -; d_gene: TRBD1; j_gene: TRBJ2-7; CDR3nt: TGTGCCAGCAGCTCCCCCATTCCTCGGAACAGGGGGGCCTACGAGCAGTACTTC; CDR3aa: CASSSPIPRNRGAYEQYF
v_gene: TRBV30; abundance: -; d_gene: TRBD1; j_gene: TRBJ2-7; CDR3nt: TGTGCCTGGGACAGGGGGAGTCTCTACGAGCAGTACTTC; CDR3aa: CAWDRGSLYEQYF
v_gene: TRBV6-6; abundance: -; d_gene: TRBD1; j_gene: TRBJ1-3; CDR3nt: TGTGCCAGCAGGCCAGAGACAGGGTTAAGAAACACCATATATTTT; CDR3aa: CASRPETGLRNTIYF
v_gene: TRBV27; abundance: once; d_gene: -; j_gene: TRBJ2-7; CDR3nt: TGTGCCAGCAGTTTAATCGGGGGGCCCACCTACGAGCAGTACTTC; CDR3aa: CASSLIGGPTYEQYF
v_gene: TRBV14; abundance: -; d_gene: -; j_gene: TRBJ1-1; CDR3nt: TGTGCCAGCAGCCAAGTTCGGGTCAGGGTAAGCACTGAAGCTTTCTTT; CDR3aa: CASSQVRVRVSTEAFF
v_gene: TRBV5-8; abundance: -; d_gene: TRBD1; j_gene: TRBJ2-5; CDR3nt: TGTGCCAGCAGAAGGGACAGGGGGGCTAAGACCCAGTACTTC; CDR3aa: CASRRDRGAKTQYF
v_gene: TRBV28; abundance: -; d_gene: TRBD1; j_gene: TRBJ1-2; CDR3nt: TGTGCCAGCAGTACGGGACAGGGTTTAGTAGATGGCTACACCTTC; CDR3aa: CASSTGQGLVDGYTF
v_gene: TRBV14; abundance: -; d_gene: TRBD1; j_gene: TRBJ2-7; CDR3nt: TGTGCCAGCAGCCGTACCGGGACAGGGGGCTTGCAGCAGTACTTC; CDR3aa: CASSRTGTGGLQQYF
v_gene: TRBV6-2/TRBV6-3; abundance: -; d_gene: -; j_gene: TRBJ2-1; CDR3nt: TGTGCCAGCAGTTACGTAGGGGGGGCCTACAATGAGCAGTTCTTC; CDR3aa: CASSYVGGAYNEQFF
v_gene: TRBV7-9; abundance: -; d_gene: -; j_gene: TRBJ1-5; CDR3nt: TGTGCCAGCAGCTTATTTTATCCGGGAGTCAATCAGCCCCAGCATTTT; CDR3aa: CASSLFYPGVNQPQHF
v_gene: TRBV4-2; abundance: -; d_gene: -; j_gene: TRBJ1-1; CDR3nt: TGTGCCAGCAGCCAAGGTAGCCCCCTTAGGACTGAAGCTTTCTTT; CDR3aa: CASSQGSPLRTEAFF
v_gene: TRBV4-2; abundance: -; d_gene: TRBD1; j_gene: TRBJ1-6; CDR3nt: TGTGCCAGCAGCTTGGACAGGGAGGTCTCACCCCTCCACTTT; CDR3aa: CASSLDREVSPLHF
v_gene: TRBV6-5; abundance: -; d_gene: TRBD1; j_gene: TRBJ2-7; CDR3nt: TGTGCCAGCAGCCCCGGGACAGGGACCTCCTACGAGCAGTACTTC; CDR3aa: CASSPGTGTSYEQYF